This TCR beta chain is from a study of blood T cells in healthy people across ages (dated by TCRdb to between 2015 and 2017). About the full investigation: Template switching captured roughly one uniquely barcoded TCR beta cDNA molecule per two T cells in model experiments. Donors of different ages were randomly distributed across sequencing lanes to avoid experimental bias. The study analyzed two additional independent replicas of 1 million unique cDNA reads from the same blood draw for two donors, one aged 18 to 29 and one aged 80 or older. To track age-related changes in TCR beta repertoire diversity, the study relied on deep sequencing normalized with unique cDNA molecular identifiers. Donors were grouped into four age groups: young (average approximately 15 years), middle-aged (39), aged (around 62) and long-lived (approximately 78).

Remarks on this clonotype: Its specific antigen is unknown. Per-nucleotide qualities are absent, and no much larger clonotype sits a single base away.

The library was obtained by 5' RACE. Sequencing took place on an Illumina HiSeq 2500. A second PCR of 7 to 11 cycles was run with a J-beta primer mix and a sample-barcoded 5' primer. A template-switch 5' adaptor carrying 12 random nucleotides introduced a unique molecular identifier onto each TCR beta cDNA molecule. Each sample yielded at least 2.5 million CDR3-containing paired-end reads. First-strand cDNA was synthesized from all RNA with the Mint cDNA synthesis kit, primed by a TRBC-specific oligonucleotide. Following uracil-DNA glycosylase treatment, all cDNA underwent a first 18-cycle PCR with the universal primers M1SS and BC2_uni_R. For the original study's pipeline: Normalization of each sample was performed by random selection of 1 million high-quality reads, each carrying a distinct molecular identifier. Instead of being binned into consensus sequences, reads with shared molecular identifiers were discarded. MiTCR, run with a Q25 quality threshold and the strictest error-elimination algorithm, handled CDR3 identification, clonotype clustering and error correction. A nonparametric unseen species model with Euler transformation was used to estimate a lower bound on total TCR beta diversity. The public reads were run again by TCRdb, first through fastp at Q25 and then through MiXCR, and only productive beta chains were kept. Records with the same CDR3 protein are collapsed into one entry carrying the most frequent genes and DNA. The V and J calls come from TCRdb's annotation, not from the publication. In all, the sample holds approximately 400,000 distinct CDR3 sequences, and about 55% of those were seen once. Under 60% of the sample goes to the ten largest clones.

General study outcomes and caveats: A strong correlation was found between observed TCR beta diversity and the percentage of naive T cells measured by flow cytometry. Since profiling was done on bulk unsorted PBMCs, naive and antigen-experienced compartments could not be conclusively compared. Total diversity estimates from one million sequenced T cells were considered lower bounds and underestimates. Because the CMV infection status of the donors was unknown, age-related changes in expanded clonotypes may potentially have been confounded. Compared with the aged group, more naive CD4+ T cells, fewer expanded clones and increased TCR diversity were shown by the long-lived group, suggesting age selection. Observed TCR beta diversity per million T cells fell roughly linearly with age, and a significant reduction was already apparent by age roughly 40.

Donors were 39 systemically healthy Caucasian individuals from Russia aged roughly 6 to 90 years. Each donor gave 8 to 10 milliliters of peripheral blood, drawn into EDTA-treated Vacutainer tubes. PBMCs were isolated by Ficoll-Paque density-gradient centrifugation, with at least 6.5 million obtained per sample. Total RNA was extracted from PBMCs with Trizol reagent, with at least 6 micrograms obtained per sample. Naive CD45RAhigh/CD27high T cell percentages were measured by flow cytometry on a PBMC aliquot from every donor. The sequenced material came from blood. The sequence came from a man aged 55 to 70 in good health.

CDR3 sequence: CASSPIGGVTPYNEQYF. Read as DNA, the sequence is TGCGCCAGCAGCCCAATCGGGGGGGTAACACCCTACAATGAGCAGTACTTC. The chain couples TRBV5-1 to TRBJ2-1; 8 central nucleotides agree with TRBD2. The DNA end is more similar to TRBJ2-7, so the J call may be wrong. CDR1 and CDR2 are drawn from the germline V gene: SGHRS, YFSETQ. The CDR3 holds 17 amino acids from the cysteine to the phenylalanine. The CDR3 DNA has 51 bases and is translated from base 1.